What follows are 2 T cell receptor beta chains derived from one specimen sequenced in a study of T cell repertoires in cytomegalovirus infection. No antigen has been identified for these receptors. TCRdb processed the reads anew with MiXCR; each CDR3 protein has one entry. There are 550,000 to 850,000 distinct CDR3 sequences in the sample; around 32% occur only once, and about 18% lies in the top ten. The sample in question was cultured PBMCs, obtained from culture after CMV antigen stimulation. All receptors come from a human donor in good health (CMV status not recorded). Some clones in this sample may be carry-over from other donors' samples.

Ten or more counts support this clonotype. The V and J genes are TRBV7-2 and TRBJ1-5; D not resolved. The V end was cut by 4 bases, the J end by 0 bases, with 7 bases between. The CDR3 totals 14 residues. Per the germline V gene, CDR1 is SGHTA and CDR2 is FQGNSA. This chain's CDR3 is CASSSTYSNQPQHF. CDR3 coding DNA: TGTGCCAGCAGCTCAACCTATAGCAATCAGCCCCAGCATTTT.

There are a few counts of this clonotype. The genes are TRBV6-8 and TRBJ1-5, with a possible D match to TRBD1 (6 bases). Germline V gene lookup returns CDR1 MNHGY and CDR2 SAAAGT. With 3 bases removed from V and 4 bases from J, the gap between germline ends came to 16 bases. This CDR3 region has 16 residues. The DNA of the CDR3 is TGTGCCAGCAGTTATGCGTGGGGGCAGGGGAATCAGCCCCAGCATTTT. Its translation: CASSYAWGQGNQPQHF.